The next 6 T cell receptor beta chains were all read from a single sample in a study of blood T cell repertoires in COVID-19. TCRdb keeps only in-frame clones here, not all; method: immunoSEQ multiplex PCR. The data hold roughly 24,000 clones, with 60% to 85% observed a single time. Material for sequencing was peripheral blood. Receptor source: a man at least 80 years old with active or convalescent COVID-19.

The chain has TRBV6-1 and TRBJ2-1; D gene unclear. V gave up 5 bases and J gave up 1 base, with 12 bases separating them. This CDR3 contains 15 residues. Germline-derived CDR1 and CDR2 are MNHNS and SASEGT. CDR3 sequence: CASSTNFQSYNEQFF. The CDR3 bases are TGTGCCAGCAGTACTAATTTCCAATCCTACAATGAGCAGTTCTTC.

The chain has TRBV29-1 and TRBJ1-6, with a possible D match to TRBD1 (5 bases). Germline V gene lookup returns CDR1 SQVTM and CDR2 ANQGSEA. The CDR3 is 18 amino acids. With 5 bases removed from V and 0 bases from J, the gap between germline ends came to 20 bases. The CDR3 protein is CSVKTQASPSSYNSPLHF. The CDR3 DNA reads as TGCAGCGTTAAAACACAGGCATCGCCAAGCTCCTATAATTCACCCCTCCACTTT.

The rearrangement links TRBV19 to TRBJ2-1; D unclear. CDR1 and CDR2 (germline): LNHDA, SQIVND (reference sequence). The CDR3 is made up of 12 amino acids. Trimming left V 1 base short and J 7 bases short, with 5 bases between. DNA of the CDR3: TGTGCCAGTAGTATAGCTAGGAATGAGCAGTTCTTC. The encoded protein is CASSIARNEQFF.

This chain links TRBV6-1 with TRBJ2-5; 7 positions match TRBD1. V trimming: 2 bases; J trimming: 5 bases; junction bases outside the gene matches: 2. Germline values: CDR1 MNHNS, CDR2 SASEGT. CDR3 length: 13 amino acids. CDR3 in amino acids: CASSETGDETQYF. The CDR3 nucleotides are TGTGCCAGCAGTGAAACAGGGGACGAGACCCAGTACTTC.

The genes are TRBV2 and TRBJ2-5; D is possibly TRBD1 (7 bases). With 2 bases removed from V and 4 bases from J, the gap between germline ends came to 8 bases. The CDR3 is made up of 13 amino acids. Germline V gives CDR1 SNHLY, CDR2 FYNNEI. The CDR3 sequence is CASSEQGGETQYF. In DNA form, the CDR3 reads TGTGCCAGCAGTGAACAGGGGGGAGAGACCCAGTACTTC.

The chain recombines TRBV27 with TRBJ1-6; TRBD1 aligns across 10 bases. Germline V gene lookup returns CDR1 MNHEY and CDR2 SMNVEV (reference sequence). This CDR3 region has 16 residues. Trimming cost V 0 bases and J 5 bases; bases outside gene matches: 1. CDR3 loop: CASSLSDRGHNSPLHF. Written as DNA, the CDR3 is TGTGCCAGCAGTTTATCAGACAGGGGGCATAATTCACCCCTCCACTTT.